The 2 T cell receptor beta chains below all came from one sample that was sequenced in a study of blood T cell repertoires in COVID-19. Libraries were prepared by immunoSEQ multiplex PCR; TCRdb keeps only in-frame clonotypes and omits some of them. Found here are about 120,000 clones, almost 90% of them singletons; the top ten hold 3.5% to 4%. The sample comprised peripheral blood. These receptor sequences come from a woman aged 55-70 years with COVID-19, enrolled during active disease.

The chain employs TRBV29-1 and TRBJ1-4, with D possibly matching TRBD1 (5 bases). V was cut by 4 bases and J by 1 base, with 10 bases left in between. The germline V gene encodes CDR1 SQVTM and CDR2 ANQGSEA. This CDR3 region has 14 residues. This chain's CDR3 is CSVVRGGTNEKLFF. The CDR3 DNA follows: TGCAGCGTTGTTAGGGGTGGAACTAATGAAAAACTGTTTTTT.

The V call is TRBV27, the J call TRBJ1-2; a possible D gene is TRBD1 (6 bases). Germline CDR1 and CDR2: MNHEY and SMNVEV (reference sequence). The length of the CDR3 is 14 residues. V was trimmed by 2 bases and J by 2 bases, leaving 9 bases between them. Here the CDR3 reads CASSLIRGNYGYTF. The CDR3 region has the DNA TGTGCCAGCAGTTTAATCAGGGGAAACTATGGCTACACCTTC.